The clone carrying this T cell receptor beta chain was observed at least ten times. The CDR3 sequence is 13 residues long. Trimming pared 5 bases from V and 0 bases from J, leaving 8 bases between. The germline CDR1 and CDR2 sequences are SGHTA and FQGNSA. In TCRdb, the 5' RACE reads were re-called with MiXCR into one record per CDR3 protein. The sample records approximately 70,000 distinct CDR3 sequences, around 7% being singletons. This record comes from a study of T cells after yellow fever vaccination. This specimen was CD8+ T cells sorted from PBMCs, taken roughly 10 days after the first yellow fever vaccination. This clonotype was sampled from a man between 18 and 29 years old who received the YFV17D yellow fever vaccine. The chain links TRBV7-2 to TRBJ2-7, with D maybe TRBD2 (5 bases). CDR3 DNA: TGTGCCAGCAGCACCCGGGACTCCTACGAGCAGTACGTC. It codes for CASSTRDSYEQYV.